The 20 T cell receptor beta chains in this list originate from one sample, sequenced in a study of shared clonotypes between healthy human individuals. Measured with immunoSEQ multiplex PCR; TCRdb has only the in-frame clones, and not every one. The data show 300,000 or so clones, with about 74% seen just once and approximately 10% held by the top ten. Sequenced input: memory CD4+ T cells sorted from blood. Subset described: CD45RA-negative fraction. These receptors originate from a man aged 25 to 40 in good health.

CDR3 sequence: CASSHSGRGNEQFF. The CDR3 nucleotides read TGTGCCAGCAGCCATAGCGGGAGGGGCAATGAGCAGTTCTTC. The chain has TRBV28 and TRBJ2-1, with 11 bases identical to TRBD2. The ends lost 6 bases at V and 6 bases at J; junction bases unmatched: 4. Germline loops: CDR1 MDHEN, CDR2 SYDVKM. CDR3 length equals 14 residues.

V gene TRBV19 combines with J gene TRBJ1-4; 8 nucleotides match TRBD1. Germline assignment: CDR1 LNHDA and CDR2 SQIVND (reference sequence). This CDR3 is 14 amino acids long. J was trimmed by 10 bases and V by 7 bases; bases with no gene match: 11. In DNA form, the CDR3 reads TGTGCCAGTATTGGACAGGGCCTCGATGGAAAACTGTTTTTT. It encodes CASIGQGLDGKLFF. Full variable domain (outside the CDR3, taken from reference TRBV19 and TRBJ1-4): DGGITQSPKYLFRKEGQNVTLSCEQNLNHDAMYWYRQDPGQGLRLIYYSQIVNDFQKGDIAEGYSVSREKKESFPLTVTSAQKNPTAFYLCASIGQGLDGKLFFGSGTQLSVL.

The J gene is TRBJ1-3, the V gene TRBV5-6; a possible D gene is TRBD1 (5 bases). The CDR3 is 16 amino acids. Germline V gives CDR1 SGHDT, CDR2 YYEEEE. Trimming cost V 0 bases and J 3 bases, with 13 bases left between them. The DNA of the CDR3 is TGTGCCAGCAGCTTGGGGCAGGGAGTAGTTGGAAACACCATATATTTT. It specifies CASSLGQGVVGNTIYF.

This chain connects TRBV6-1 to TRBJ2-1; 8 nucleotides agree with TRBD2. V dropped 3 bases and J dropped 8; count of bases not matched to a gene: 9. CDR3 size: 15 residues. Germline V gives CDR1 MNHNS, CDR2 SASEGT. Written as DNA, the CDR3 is TGTGCCAGCAGTGACCCAGCGGGAGAGCAAGATGAGCAGTTCTTC. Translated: CASSDPAGEQDEQFF.

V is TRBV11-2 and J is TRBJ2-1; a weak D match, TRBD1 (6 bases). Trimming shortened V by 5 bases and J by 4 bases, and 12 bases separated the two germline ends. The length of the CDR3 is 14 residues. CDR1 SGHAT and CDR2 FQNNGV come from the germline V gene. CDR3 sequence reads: CASSGGGGYNEQFF. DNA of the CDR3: TGTGCCAGCAGCGGGGGCGGAGGATACAATGAGCAGTTCTTC.

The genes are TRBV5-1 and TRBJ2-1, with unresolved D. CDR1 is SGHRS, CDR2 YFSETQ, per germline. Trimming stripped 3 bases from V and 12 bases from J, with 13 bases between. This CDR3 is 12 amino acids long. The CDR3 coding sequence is TGCGCCAGCAGCTCCCTCGGGCAGCTGCAGTTCTTC. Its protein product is CASSSLGQLQFF.

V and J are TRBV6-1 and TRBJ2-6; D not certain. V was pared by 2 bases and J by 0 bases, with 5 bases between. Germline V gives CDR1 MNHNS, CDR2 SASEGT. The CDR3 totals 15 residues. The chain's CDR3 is CASSERNSGANVLTF. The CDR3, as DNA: TGTGCCAGCAGTGAACGTAACTCTGGGGCCAACGTCCTGACTTTC.

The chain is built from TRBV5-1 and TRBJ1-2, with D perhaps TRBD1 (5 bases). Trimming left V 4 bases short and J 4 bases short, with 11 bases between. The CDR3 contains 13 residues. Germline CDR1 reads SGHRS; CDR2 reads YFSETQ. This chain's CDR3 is CASSVAGAYGYTF. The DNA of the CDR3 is TGCGCCAGCAGCGTCGCCGGGGCCTATGGCTACACCTTC.

CDR3 DNA: TGTGCCAGTAGTAAGGGGGTCTCGGGATACAATGAGCAGTTCTTC. This gives the protein CASSKGVSGYNEQFF. J is TRBJ2-1 and V is TRBV19; perhaps TRBD1 as D (6 bases). This CDR3 is 15 amino acids long. CDR1 and CDR2 from the germline V gene are LNHDA and SQIVND (reference sequence). V gave up 4 bases and J gave up 4 bases, with 14 bases separating them.

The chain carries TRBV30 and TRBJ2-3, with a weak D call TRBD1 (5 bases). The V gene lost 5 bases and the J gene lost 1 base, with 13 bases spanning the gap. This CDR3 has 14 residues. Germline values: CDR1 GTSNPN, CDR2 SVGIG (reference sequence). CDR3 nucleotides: TGTGCCTGGGGTCAGGGAACTGGCACAGATACGCAGTATTTT. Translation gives CAWGQGTGTDTQYF.

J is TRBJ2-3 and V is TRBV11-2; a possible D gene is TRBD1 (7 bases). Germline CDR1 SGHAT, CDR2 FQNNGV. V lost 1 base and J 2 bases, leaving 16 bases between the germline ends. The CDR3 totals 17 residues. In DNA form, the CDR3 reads TGTGCCAGCAGCTTAGTAGAGACAGGGACTGACACAGATACGCAGTATTTT. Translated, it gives CASSLVETGTDTDTQYF.

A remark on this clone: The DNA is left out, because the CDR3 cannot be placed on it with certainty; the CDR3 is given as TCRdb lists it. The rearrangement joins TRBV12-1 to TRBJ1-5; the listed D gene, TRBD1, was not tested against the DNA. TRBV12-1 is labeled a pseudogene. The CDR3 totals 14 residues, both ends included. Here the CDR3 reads CASSWGQGAQPQHF.

The CDR3 sequence is CASSYGTIIQTNEKLFF. Written as DNA, the CDR3 is TGTGCCAGCTCTTACGGGACCATCATCCAGACTAATGAAAAACTGTTTTTT. This rearrangement joins TRBV18 to TRBJ1-4; a weak D match, TRBD1 (5 bases). Germline V gene lookup returns CDR1 KGHSH and CDR2 LQKENI. With 6 bases removed from V and 2 bases from J, the gap between germline ends came to 19 bases. This CDR3 comprises 17 residues.

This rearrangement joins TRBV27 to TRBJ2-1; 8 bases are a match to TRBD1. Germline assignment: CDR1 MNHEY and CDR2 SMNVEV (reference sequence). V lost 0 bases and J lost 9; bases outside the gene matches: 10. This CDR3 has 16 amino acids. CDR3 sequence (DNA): TGTGCCAGCAGTTTATCGGCAGGGGGCTTAACCAGTGAGCAGTTCTTC. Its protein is CASSLSAGGLTSEQFF.

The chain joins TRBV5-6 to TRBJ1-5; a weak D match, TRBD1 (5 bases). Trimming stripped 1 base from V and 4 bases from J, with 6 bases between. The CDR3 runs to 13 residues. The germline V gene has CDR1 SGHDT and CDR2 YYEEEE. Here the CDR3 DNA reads TGTGCCAGCAGCTTGCAGGGAAATCAGCCCCAGCATTTT. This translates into CASSLQGNQPQHF.

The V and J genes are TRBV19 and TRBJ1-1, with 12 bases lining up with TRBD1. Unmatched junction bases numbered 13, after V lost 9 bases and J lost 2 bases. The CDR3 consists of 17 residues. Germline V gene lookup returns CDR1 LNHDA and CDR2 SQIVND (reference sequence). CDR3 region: CASVRGTGGARNTEAFF. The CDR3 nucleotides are TGTGCCAGCGTTAGGGGGACAGGGGGCGCGAGAAACACTGAAGCTTTCTTT.

The CDR3 spells CAGTSGGYEQYF. CDR3 DNA: TGTGCCGGGACTAGCGGGGGGTACGAGCAGTACTTC. The genes are TRBV7-8 and TRBJ2-7; 15 nucleotides agree with TRBD2. The CDR3 consists of 12 residues. The germline V gene has CDR1 SGHVS and CDR2 FQNEAQ. The trim removed 11 bases at V and 4 bases at J, leaving 0 bases unmatched. Full variable domain (rest looked up from reference TRBV7-8 and TRBJ2-7): GAGVSQSPRYKVAKRGQDVALRCDPISGHVSLFWYQQALGQGPEFLTYFQNEAQLDKSGLPSDRFFAERPEGSVSTLKIQRTQQEDSAVYLCAGTSGGYEQYFGPGTRLTVT.

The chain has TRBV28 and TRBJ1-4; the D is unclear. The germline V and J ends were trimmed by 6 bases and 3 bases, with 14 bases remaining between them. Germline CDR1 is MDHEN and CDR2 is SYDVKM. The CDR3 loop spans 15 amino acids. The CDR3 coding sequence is TGTGCCAGCAGCCATGGAGGCTCCCCTAATGAAAAACTGTTTTTT. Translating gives CASSHGGSPNEKLFF.

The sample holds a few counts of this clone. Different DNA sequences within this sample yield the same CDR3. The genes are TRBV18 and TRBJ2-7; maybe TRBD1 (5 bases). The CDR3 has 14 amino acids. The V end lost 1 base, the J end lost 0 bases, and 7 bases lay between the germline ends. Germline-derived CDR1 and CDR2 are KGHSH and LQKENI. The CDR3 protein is CASSPRGDSYEQYF. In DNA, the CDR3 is TGTGCCAGCTCACCACGGGGCGACTCCTACGAGCAGTACTTC.

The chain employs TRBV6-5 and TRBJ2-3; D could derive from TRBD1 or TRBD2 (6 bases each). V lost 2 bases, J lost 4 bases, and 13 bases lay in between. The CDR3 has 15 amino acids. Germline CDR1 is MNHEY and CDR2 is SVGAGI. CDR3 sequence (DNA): TGTGCCAGCAGTTACCGGTCCGGGGGCTCAGATACGCAGTATTTT. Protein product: CASSYRSGGSDTQYF.